This record concerns one T cell receptor beta chain sequence. No antigen is known for it. The data belong to a study of blood T cells in healthy people across ages. General study points: More naive CD4+ cells and higher diversity were found in long-lived than in aged donors.

The CDR3 sequence is 12 residues long. The germline V gene has CDR1 SGHDT and CDR2 YYEEEE. V was pared by 0 bases and J by 10 bases, with 8 bases between. Together with a sample-barcoded 5' primer, a J-beta primer mix was included in a second PCR lasting about 7 to 11 cycles. TCRdb used MiXCR to reprocess the 5' RACE reads, holding one entry per CDR3 protein. Among around 800,000 distinct CDR3 sequences listed, 20% to 30% were seen once. This same sample was also part of a study on T cells of mothers and their children. That paper states: The study found thymic selection shapes TCR recombination output similarly in related and unrelated pairs. The data showed no persistent microchimeric T cell clones.

What was sequenced was blood. The chain recombines TRBV5-6 with TRBJ2-1; a weak D match, TRBD1 (5 bases). This sequence originates from a boy aged 5 to 17 in good health. This chain's CDR3 is CASSLEGSEQFF. CDR3 sequence (DNA): TGTGCCAGCAGCTTGGAGGGGTCGGAGCAGTTCTTC.